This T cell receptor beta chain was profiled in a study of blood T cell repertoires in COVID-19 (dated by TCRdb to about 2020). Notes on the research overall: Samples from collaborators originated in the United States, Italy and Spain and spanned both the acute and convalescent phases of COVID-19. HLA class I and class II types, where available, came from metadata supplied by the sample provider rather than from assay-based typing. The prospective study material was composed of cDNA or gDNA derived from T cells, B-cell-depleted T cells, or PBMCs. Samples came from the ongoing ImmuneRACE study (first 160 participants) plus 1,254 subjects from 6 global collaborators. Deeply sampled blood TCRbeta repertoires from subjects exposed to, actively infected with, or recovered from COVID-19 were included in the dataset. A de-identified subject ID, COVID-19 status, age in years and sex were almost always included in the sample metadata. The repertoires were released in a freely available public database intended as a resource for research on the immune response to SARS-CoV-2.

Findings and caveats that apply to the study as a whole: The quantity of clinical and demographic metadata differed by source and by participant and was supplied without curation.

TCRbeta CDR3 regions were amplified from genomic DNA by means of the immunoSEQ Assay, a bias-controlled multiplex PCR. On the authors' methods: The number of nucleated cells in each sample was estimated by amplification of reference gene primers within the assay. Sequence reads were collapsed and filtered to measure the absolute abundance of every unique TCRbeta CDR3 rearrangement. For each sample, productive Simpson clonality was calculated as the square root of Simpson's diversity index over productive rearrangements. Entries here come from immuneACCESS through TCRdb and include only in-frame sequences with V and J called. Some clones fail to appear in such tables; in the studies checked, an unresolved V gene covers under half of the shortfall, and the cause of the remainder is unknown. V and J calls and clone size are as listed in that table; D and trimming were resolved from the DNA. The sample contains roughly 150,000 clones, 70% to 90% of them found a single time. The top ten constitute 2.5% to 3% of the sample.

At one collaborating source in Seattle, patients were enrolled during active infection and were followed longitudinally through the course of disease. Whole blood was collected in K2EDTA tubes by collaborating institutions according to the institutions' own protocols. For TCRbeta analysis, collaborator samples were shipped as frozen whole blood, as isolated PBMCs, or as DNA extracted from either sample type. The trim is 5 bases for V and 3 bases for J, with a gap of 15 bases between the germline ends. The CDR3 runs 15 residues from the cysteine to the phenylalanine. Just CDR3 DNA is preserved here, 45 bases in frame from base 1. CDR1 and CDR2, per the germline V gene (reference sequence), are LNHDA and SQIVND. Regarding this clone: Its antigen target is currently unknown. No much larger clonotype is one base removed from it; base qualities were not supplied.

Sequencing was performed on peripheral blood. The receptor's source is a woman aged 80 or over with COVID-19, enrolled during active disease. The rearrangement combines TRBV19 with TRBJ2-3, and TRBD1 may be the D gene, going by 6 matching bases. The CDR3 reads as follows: CASSWGPRATDTQYF. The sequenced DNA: TGTGCCAGTAGTTGGGGGCCCAGGGCGACAGATACGCAGTATTTT.